These T cell receptor beta chains were read from a single sample in a study of T-cell reconstitution after alpha-beta-depleted transplantation in children. MiXCR was run by TCRdb on the PCR reads, yielding one entry per CDR3 protein. The sample consists of 400,000 to 550,000 distinct CDR3 sequences, 10% of them appearing once. The input for sequencing was PBMCs, taken before TCRalphabeta/CD19-depleted stem cell transplant. The origin of the receptors is a child younger than 10 with inherited bone marrow failure, due to receive a stem cell transplant. Each CDR3 is given with its conserved first and last residue. D genes are given only for firm matches. Where a row states a size, it is once, few, many or the class of an expanded clone; other rows omit it.

- many TRBJ2-4 TRBV7-9 TGTGCCAGCAGCTTGGGGGTAGCCAAAAACATTCAGTACTTC CASSLGVAKNIQYF
- many TRBJ1-2 TRBV27 TGTGCCAGCAGTTCCTCGCTAGGGCTGACCTATGGCTACACCTTC CASSSSLGLTYGYTF
- many TRBJ1-6 TRBV30 TGTGCCTGGAGTCCACAGGGAGTGGGTTCACCCCTCCACTTT CAWSPQGVGSPLHF
- few TRBJ2-3 TRBV9 TGTGCCAGCAGCGTACTAGGCACAGATACGCAGTATTTT CASSVLGTDTQYF
TRBD2 - TRBJ2-7 TRBV6-2/TRBV6-3 TGTGCCAGCAGTTACTCAGCGGGAGTCCCCTACGAGCAGTACTTC CASSYSAGVPYEQYF
- few TRBJ2-5 TRBV5-6 TGTGCCAGCAGCCTACTCGAACAAGAGACCCAGTACTTC CASSLLEQETQYF
TRBD2 - TRBJ2-5 TRBV28 TGTGCCAGCAACGATCTAGCGGGAGCTTTCGAGACCCAGTACTTC CASNDLAGAFETQYF
TRBD2 many TRBJ2-3 TRBV18 TGTGCCAGCTCTCGACTAGCGGACACAGATACGCAGTATTTT CASSRLADTDTQYF
- many TRBJ2-4 TRBV5-1 TGCGCCAGCCCGCCCGCCAAAAACATTCAGTACTTC CASPPAKNIQYF
- many TRBJ2-7 TRBV7-9 TGTGCCAGCAGTCTACAGGGGACTACGGGGGAGCAGTACTTC CASSLQGTTGEQYF
- few TRBJ1-2 TRBV4-3 TGCGCCAGCAGCCAAGATATCAGGGCAAATGGCTACACCTTC CASSQDIRANGYTF
- - TRBJ2-1 TRBV19 TGTGCCAGTAGGGTCGGGTCCACCTACAATGAGCAGTTCTTC CASRVGSTYNEQFF
- many TRBJ2-1 TRBV7-9 TGTGCCAGCAGCTTACTCTCAGTCGGTGAGCAGTTCTTC CASSLLSVGEQFF
TRBD1 many TRBJ1-1 TRBV3-1 TGTGCCAGCAGCCCCGGACAGGGGGCCACTGAAGCTTTCTTT CASSPGQGATEAFF
TRBD2 few TRBJ2-2 TRBV11-3 TGTGCCAGCAGCACCGGGACTAGCGGGAGTTACACCGGGGAGCTGTTTTTT CASSTGTSGSYTGELFF
TRBD2 many TRBJ2-7 TRBV12-3/TRBV12-4 TGTGCCAGCAGGACTAGCGGCACCTACGAGCAGTACTTC CASRTSGTYEQYF
- many TRBJ2-1 TRBV7-2 TGTGCCAGCAGCTTAGCGGGATCTGAATACAATGAGCAGTTCTTC CASSLAGSEYNEQFF
- many TRBJ2-3 TRBV12-3/TRBV12-4 TGTGCCAGCACCCACCGGACACACAGGGATGATACGCAGTATTTT CASTHRTHRDDTQYF
TRBD2 many TRBJ2-1 TRBV6-5 TGTGCCAGCAGTTACTCGAGCGGGAGTGTCTACAATGAGCAGTTCTTC CASSYSSGSVYNEQFF
TRBD1 many TRBJ1-2 TRBV5-1 TGCGCCAGTGTGGGGGCTTCAGGGGGCGATCGCTACACCTTC CASVGASGGDRYTF
- many TRBJ1-6 TRBV20-1 TGCAGTGCTAGAGTGGTGACAGTTAATTCACCCCTCCACTTT CSARVVTVNSPLHF
- few TRBJ2-1 TRBV30 TGTGCCTGGAGTGTACAGGTTCTTAGGAGTAGTACCTACAATGAGCAGTTCTTC CAWSVQVLRSSTYNEQFF
- many TRBJ1-2 TRBV6-1 TGTGCCTCCCGGCAGGGAGATTTACCTGGCTACACCTTC CASRQGDLPGYTF
TRBD2 - TRBJ2-1 TRBV20-1 TGCAGTGCCCTAATTCCGGAACTAGCGGTCTACAATGAGCAGTTCTTC CSALIPELAVYNEQFF
- many TRBJ1-1 TRBV5-1 TGCGCCAGCAGCTTGGGGGGCTTCACTGAAGCTTTCTTT CASSLGGFTEAFF
- few TRBJ2-7 TRBV7-2 TGTGCCAGCAGCCCTTCTCCCAGGGAGAGGGGCTACGAGCAGTACTTC CASSPSPRERGYEQYF
TRBD1 many TRBJ1-2 TRBV7-2 TGTGCCAGCAGCCAGGGGGGCCTCCGGGGTCATGGCTACACCTTC CASSQGGLRGHGYTF
- many TRBJ1-1 TRBV4-3 TGCGCCAGCAGCCAAGACCGGACAGAGGGAGTTGAAGCTTTCTTT CASSQDRTEGVEAFF